What follows are 22 T cell receptor beta chains derived from one specimen sequenced in a study of regulatory T cells in long-lasting Graves disease. Arm-PCR of CDR3 regions with iRepertoire HTBI primers generated TCR beta libraries. TCRdb redid the calling of the multiplex PCR reads with MiXCR, one entry per CDR3 protein. This table has 700,000 or so distinct CDR3 sequences, about 32% appearing once. Time point meaning: persistent/refractory GD, antithyroid drugs over 5 years with positive TRAb. With RNA extracted from PBMCs as input, the TCR library was made. The sample consisted of peripheral blood mononuclear cells (PBMCs), taken when the disease was refractory, from a patient treated with antithyroid drugs. Source of these receptors: a female donor with Graves disease.

The CDR3 region has the DNA TGTGCCAGCAGTCCGGGACAGGGGTTCCAAGAGACCCAGTACTTC. Protein product: CASSPGQGFQETQYF. The chain employs TRBV12-3 or TRBV12-4 and TRBJ2-5; 10 bases map to TRBD1. The CDR3 loop spans 15 amino acids. J gave up 1 base and V 5 bases, and 4 bases lay outside the gene matches.

The chain is built from TRBV27 and TRBJ1-2; D gene unclear. CDR3 length equals 13 residues. V was pared by 5 bases and J by 2 bases, with 9 bases between. From germline, CDR1 is MNHEY and CDR2 SMNVEV (reference sequence). The CDR3 DNA reads TGTGCCAGCAGTATATACAGAAACTATGGCTACACCTTC. Translation: CASSIYRNYGYTF.

This clonotype was observed a handful of times. An end of the junction differs from the germline gene, which may be a read error. The chain recombines TRBV13 with TRBJ2-7; 11 bases fit TRBD1. CDR3 length: 14 residues. Germline values: CDR1 PRHDT, CDR2 FYEKMQ (reference sequence). In DNA form, the CDR3 reads TGTGCCAGCAGCCTAGGACAGGGGGCGCCCGAGCAGTACTTC. As protein: CASSLGQGAPEQYF.

V usage is TRBV12-3 or TRBV12-4 and J usage is TRBJ1-6; TRBD1 matches at 10 bases. The CDR3 has 16 residues. The V segment lost 5 bases and the J segment 9 bases; nucleotides outside the gene matches: 10. The CDR3 loop reads CASSPGQGGSISPLHF. The CDR3 coding sequence is TGTGCCAGCAGTCCCGGACAGGGGGGCTCAATTTCACCCCTCCACTTT.

The chain links TRBV20-1 to TRBJ2-7; D call uncertain. From germline, CDR1 is DFQATT and CDR2 SNEGSKA (reference sequence). The CDR3 is 11 amino acids. Trimming took 1 base from V and 6 from J, leaving 7 bases between them. CDR3 loop: CSARALREQYF. CDR3 DNA sequence: TGCAGTGCTAGAGCCCTCCGCGAGCAGTACTTC.

V and J are TRBV9 and TRBJ1-6; 9 positions match TRBD1. This CDR3 comprises 17 residues. Germline V lookup: CDR1 SGDLS, CDR2 YYNGEE. V lost 0 bases and J lost 3; bases outside the gene matches: 4. CDR3 sequence reads: CASSVGPTGGYNSPLHF. Here the CDR3 DNA reads TGTGCCAGCAGCGTAGGGCCGACAGGGGGCTATAATTCACCCCTCCACTTT.

This clonotype was seen more than once but under ten times. This chain links TRBV19 with TRBJ2-7, with 10 bases matching TRBD2. This CDR3 has 14 residues. V lost 8 bases, J lost 2 bases, and 6 bases stayed unmatched. Germline V gene data show CDR1 as LNHDA and CDR2 as SQIVND (reference sequence). CDR3 sequence (DNA): TGTGCCAGTGCCCGCACTAGCGGGACCTACGAGCAGTACTTC. It specifies CASARTSGTYEQYF. The full variable domain, with the rest looked up from reference TRBV19 and TRBJ2-7, is DGGITQSPKYLFRKEGQNVTLSCEQNLNHDAMYWYRQDPGQGLRLIYYSQIVNDFQKGDIAEGYSVSREKKESFPLTVTSAQKNPTAFYLCASARTSGTYEQYFGPGTRLTVT.

There are many counts of this clonotype. V usage is TRBV2 and J usage is TRBJ2-7, with 7 bases aligning to TRBD2. After removal of 2 bases from V and 1 base from J, the junction contained 14 bases not matched to a gene. Germline lookup yields CDR1 SNHLY and CDR2 FYNNEI. The CDR3 is 18 amino acids. The CDR3 bases are TGTGCCAGCAGTGAATCGTGGGTCGGCGGGAGTGGATCCTACGAGCAGTACTTC. Translating gives CASSESWVGGSGSYEQYF.

This clonotype was seen many times. The chain links TRBV12-3 or TRBV12-4 to TRBJ1-2, with D uncertain. Trimming removed 5 bases at V and 4 bases at J, with 11 bases between. The CDR3 runs 13 residues. CDR3 loop: CASSPPQFYGYTF. In nucleotides, the CDR3 is TGTGCCAGCAGTCCCCCTCAATTCTATGGCTACACCTTC.

This clonotype was picked up a small number of times. V gene TRBV28 combines with J gene TRBJ2-1; D may be TRBD1 (5 bases). Looked up from germline, CDR1 is MDHEN and CDR2 is SYDVKM. CDR3 length: 14 residues. Trimming cost V 1 base and J 7 bases, with 11 bases left between them. CDR3 protein: CASSLSPQENEQFF. The CDR3 coding sequence is TGTGCCAGCAGTTTATCACCACAGGAGAATGAGCAGTTCTTC.

The rearrangement uses TRBV25-1 and TRBJ2-7, with 9 bases matching TRBD1. Germline values: CDR1 MGHDK, CDR2 SYGVNS. The trim removed 2 bases at V and 3 bases at J, leaving 14 bases unmatched. This CDR3 spans 18 amino acids. The CDR3 loop is CASSEKDRGKRYGYEQYF. For the CDR3, the DNA is TGTGCCAGCAGTGAAAAGGACAGGGGAAAGCGGTACGGCTACGAGCAGTACTTC.

This clonotype was recorded a few times. The rearrangement uses TRBV7-9 and TRBJ1-5, with no clear D. CDR1 is SEHNR, CDR2 FQNEAQ, per germline (reference sequence). Trimming cost V 1 base and J 5 bases, with 9 bases left between them. The CDR3 has 14 residues. The CDR3: CASSLVGRDQPQHF. CDR3 bases: TGTGCCAGCAGCTTAGTTGGCAGAGATCAGCCCCAGCATTTT.

The V gene is TRBV6-1, the J gene TRBJ2-3; 12 positions agree with TRBD2. The length of the CDR3 is 17 residues. CDR1 is MNHNS and CDR2 is SASEGT in the germline V gene. After removal of 6 bases from V and 2 bases from J, the junction contained 9 bases not matched to a gene. The CDR3 DNA is TGTGCCAGCAGGCTCCTGACTAGCGGGAGTCCCACAGATACGCAGTATTTT. Protein: CASRLLTSGSPTDTQYF.

This clonotype has ten or more counts. The chain uses TRBV12-3 or TRBV12-4 and TRBJ2-7, with D perhaps TRBD2 (6 bases). With 5 bases removed from V and 3 bases from J, the gap between germline ends came to 11 bases. The CDR3 totals 13 residues. The CDR3 coding sequence is TGTGCCAGCAGTGACCCGGGGGACTACGAGCAGTACTTC. It codes for CASSDPGDYEQYF.

CDR3 nucleotides: TGTGCCAGCAGTTCTGGGACAGGGTACACAGATACGCAGTATTTT. Protein product: CASSSGTGYTDTQYF. The chain combines TRBV27 with TRBJ2-3; 9 bases are a match to TRBD1. Germline CDR1 MNHEY, CDR2 SMNVEV (reference sequence). V shed 4 bases, J shed 2 bases, and the junction held 4 bases outside the gene matches. The CDR3 runs 15 residues.

This clonotype was seen a handful of times. The chain links TRBV28 to TRBJ1-1; TRBD1 is a possible D gene (5 bases). Germline V gene lookup returns CDR1 MDHEN and CDR2 SYDVKM. V was clipped by 6 bases and J by 11 bases, with 25 bases between them. CDR3 length: 15 amino acids. This CDR3 is CASSLTLNGVSGAFF. CDR3 sequence (DNA): TGTGCCAGCAGCTTAACCCTGAATGGGGTCTCAGGGGCTTTCTTT.

A few counts support this clonotype. The rearrangement joins TRBV20-1 to TRBJ2-7; 8 nucleotides match TRBD1. Germline V gene data show CDR1 as DFQATT and CDR2 as SNEGSKA (reference sequence). With 0 bases clipped from V and 4 bases from J, the junction kept 14 bases outside the gene matches. The CDR3 is 17 amino acids. CDR3 sequence: CSARDSDRAGGVYEQYF. As DNA, the CDR3 is TGCAGTGCTAGAGATTCGGACAGGGCTGGCGGGGTATACGAGCAGTACTTC.

The genes are TRBV12-3 or TRBV12-4 and TRBJ2-5; D is undetermined. The ends were cut back, 2 bases at V and 4 bases at J, with 8 bases in the middle. The CDR3 spans 13 residues. DNA for the CDR3: TGTGCCAGCAGTTTACGGCAGCCAGAGACCCAGTACTTC. This translates into CASSLRQPETQYF.

The J gene is TRBJ2-5, the V gene TRBV12-3 or TRBV12-4, with 9 nucleotides matching TRBD1. With 6 bases clipped from V and 5 bases from J, the junction kept 10 bases outside the gene matches. CDR3 size: 15 residues. The chain's CDR3 is CASSRRTGVGETQYF. The DNA for the CDR3 is TGTGCCAGCAGCCGCAGGACAGGGGTTGGGGAGACCCAGTACTTC.

This clonotype has just a few counts. The chain couples TRBV11-2 to TRBJ1-2; the match to TRBD1 covers 9 bases. The germline V gene encodes CDR1 SGHAT and CDR2 FQNNGV. The V gene end was trimmed by 4 bases and the J gene end by 6 bases; junction bases not matched to a gene: 9. The CDR3 consists of 15 residues. The CDR3 protein is CASSSPRTGADGYTF. CDR3 bases: TGTGCCAGCAGCTCGCCAAGGACAGGGGCGGATGGCTACACCTTC. Combining the CDR3 with reference TRBV11-2 and TRBJ1-2 gives the whole variable domain EAGVAQSPRYKIIEKRQSVAFWCNPISGHATLYWYQQILGQGPKLLIQFQNNGVVDDSQLPKDRFSAERLKGVDSTLKIQPAKLEDSAVYLCASSSPRTGADGYTFGSGTRLTVV.

This clonotype was observed at least ten times. This sequence joins TRBV28 and TRBJ1-2; 8 bases are a match to TRBD1. J was trimmed by 4 bases and V by 6 bases; bases with no gene match: 7. CDR1 and CDR2 from the germline V gene are MDHEN and SYDVKM. This CDR3 has 14 residues. CDR3 residues: CASRRTGSGYGYTF. The CDR3 coding sequence is TGTGCCAGCAGAAGGACAGGGTCGGGCTATGGCTACACCTTC.

The table lists this clonotype with many counts. The rearrangement links TRBV12-3 or TRBV12-4 to TRBJ1-5; D is undetermined. Trimming pared 5 bases from V and 7 bases from J, leaving 9 bases between. CDR3 length: 12 residues. The CDR3 coding sequence is TGTGCCAGCAGTCTAGGGTGGCAGCCCCAGCATTTT. Translated: CASSLGWQPQHF.